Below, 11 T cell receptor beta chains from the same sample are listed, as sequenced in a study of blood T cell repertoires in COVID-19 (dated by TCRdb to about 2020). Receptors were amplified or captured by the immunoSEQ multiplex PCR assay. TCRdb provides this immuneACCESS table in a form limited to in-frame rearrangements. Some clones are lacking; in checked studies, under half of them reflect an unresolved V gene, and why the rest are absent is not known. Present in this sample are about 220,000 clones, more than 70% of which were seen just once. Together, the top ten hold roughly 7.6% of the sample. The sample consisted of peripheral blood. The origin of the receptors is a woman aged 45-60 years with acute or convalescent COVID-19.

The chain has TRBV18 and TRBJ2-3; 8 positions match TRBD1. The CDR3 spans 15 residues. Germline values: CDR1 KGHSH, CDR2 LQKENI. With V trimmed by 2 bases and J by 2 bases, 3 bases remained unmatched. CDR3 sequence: CASSPRGQDTDTQYF. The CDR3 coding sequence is TGTGCCAGCTCACCAAGGGGACAGGACACAGATACGCAGTATTTT. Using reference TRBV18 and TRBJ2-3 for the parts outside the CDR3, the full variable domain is NAGVMQNPRHLVRRRGQEARLRCSPMKGHSHVYWYRQLPEEGLKFMVYLQKENIIDESGMPKERFSAEFPKEGPSILRIQQVVRGDSAAYFCASSPRGQDTDTQYFGPGTRLTVL.

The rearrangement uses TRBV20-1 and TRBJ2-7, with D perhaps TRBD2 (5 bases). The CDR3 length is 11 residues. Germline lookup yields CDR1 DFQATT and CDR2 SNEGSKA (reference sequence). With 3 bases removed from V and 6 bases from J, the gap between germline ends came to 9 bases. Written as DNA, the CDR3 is TGCAGTGCTAGCCGCGGGCGCGAGCAGTACTTC. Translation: CSASRGREQYF.

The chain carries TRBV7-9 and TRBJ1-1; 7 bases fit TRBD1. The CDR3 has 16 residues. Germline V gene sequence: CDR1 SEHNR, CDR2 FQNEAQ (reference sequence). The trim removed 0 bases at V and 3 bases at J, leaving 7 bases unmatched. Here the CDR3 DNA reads TGTGCCAGCAGCTTAGCGCGGACAGGAGGGGACACTGAAGCTTTCTTT. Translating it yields CASSLARTGGDTEAFF.

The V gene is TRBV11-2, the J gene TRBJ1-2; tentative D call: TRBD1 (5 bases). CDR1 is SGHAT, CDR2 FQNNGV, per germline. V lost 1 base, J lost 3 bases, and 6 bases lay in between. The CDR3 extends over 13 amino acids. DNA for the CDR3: TGTGCCAGCAGCTTAGGCAGGGACTATGGCTACACCTTC. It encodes CASSLGRDYGYTF.

CDR3 in amino acids: CASSFTGGYNYGYTF. CDR3 sequence (DNA): TGTGCCAGCAGTTTTACAGGAGGGTATAACTATGGCTACACCTTC. The rearrangement joins TRBV27 to TRBJ1-2; TRBD1 might be the D (5 bases). The CDR3 length is 15 residues. V was clipped by 3 bases and J by 1 base, with 12 bases between them. CDR1 MNHEY and CDR2 SMNVEV come from the germline V gene (reference sequence).

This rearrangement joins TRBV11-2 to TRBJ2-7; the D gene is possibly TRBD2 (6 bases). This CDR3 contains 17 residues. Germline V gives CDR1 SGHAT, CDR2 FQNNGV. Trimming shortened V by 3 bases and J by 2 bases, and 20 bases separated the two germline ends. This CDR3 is CASSFPRGVYPAYEQYF. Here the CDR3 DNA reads TGTGCCAGCAGCTTCCCCCGCGGGGTCTACCCAGCCTACGAGCAGTACTTC.

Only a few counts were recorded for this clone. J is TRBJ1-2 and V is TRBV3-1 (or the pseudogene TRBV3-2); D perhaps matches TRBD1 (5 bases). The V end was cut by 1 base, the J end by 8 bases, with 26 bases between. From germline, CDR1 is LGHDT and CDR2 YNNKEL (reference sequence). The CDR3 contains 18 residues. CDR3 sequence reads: CASSQGTGFQTALAGYTF. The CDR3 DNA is TGTGCCAGCAGCCAAGGTACAGGATTCCAGACGGCCCTAGCGGGCTACACCTTC.

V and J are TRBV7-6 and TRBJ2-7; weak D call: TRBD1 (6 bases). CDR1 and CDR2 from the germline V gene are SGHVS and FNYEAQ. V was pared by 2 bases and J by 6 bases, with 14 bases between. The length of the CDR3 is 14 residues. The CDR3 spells CASSLNNRVGEQYF. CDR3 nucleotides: TGTGCCAGCAGCTTAAACAACAGGGTCGGCGAGCAGTACTTC.

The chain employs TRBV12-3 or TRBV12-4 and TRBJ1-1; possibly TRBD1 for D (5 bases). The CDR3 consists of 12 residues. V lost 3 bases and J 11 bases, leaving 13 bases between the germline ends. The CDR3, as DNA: TGTGCCAGCAGTTTTGGGGCAGCGGGTGCTTTCTTT. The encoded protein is CASSFGAAGAFF.

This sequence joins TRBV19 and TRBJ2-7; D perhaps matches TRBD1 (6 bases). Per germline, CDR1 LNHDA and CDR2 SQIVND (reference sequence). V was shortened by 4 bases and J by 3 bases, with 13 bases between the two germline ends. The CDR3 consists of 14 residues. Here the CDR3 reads CASSRETGFYEQYF. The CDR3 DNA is TGTGCCAGTAGTAGAGAAACAGGGTTCTACGAGCAGTACTTC.

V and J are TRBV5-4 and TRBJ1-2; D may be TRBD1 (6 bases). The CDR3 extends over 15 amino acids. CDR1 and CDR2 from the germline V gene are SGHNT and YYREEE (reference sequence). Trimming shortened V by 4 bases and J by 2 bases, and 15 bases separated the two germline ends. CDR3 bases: TGTGCCAGCAGCCAAGTAGGGGGGGAAAACTATGGCTACACCTTC. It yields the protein CASSQVGGENYGYTF.